Listed below are T cell receptor beta chains from one sample, sequenced in a study of T cell responses to AZD1222 COVID-19 vaccine. Generated by immunoSEQ multiplex PCR, the TCRdb table keeps only in-frame clones and is missing some. The sample has fewer than 180,000 clones, around 90% seen once. The material sequenced was peripheral blood, taken 28 days after the second AZD1222 dose. Receptor source: an adult who received the AZD1222 COVID-19 vaccine. The CDR3 runs from the conserved cysteine through the conserved F or W. The D gene is left open where the match is weak. Some rows have no size entry. The others give once, few or many, or a class for an expanded clone.

.,TRBV3-1/TRBV3-2,.,TRBJ1-1,TGTGCCAGCAGCCAAGCCGGCTTTAACACTGAAGCTTTCTTT,CASSQAGFNTEAFF
TRBD1,TRBV15,.,TRBJ1-1,TGTGCCACCAGCAGAGATCAGGGGGGAATTGAAGCTTTCTTT,CATSRDQGGIEAFF
.,TRBV10-3,.,TRBJ2-2,TGTGCCATCAGTGAGTCTCGGGACACCGGGGAGCTGTTTTTT,CAISESRDTGELFF
.,TRBV5-1,.,TRBJ2-1,TGCGCCAGCAGCCCTTCTGCAGGGGTGGGCGTTGGGCAGTTCTTC,CASSPSAGVGVGQFF
.,TRBV19,.,TRBJ1-1,TGTGCCAGTACCCTTGGGGGGAACACTGAAGCTTTCTTT,CASTLGGNTEAFF
.,TRBV7-8,.,TRBJ1-2,TGTGCCAGCAGCATAGGGGGTTATGGCTACACCTTC,CASSIGGYGYTF
TRBD2,TRBV10-1,few,TRBJ2-1,TGCGCCAGCAGTGGTCTAGCGGGATACAATGAGCAGTTCTTC,CASSGLAGYNEQFF
TRBD1,TRBV27,.,TRBJ2-1,TGTGCCAGCAGTTCGCCGACAGGGATCTACAATGAGCAGTTCTTC,CASSSPTGIYNEQFF
.,TRBV12-3/TRBV12-4,.,TRBJ1-2,TGTGCCAGCACCCTGGGGGGCTATGGCTACACCTTC,CASTLGGYGYTF
TRBD1,TRBV15,.,TRBJ1-5,TGTGCCACCAGCGGGACAGGGTACGGTCAGCCCCAGCATTTT,CATSGTGYGQPQHF
TRBD1,TRBV18,.,TRBJ1-1,TGTGCCAGCTCACCCCAGGGGGTCGGCACTGAAGCTTTCTTT,CASSPQGVGTEAFF
TRBD1,TRBV27,.,TRBJ1-2,TGTGCCAGCAGCCGAGGACAGGGCTCAGCTAACTATGGCTACACCTTC,CASSRGQGSANYGYTF
.,TRBV3-1/TRBV3-2,once,TRBJ2-1,TGTGCCAGCAGCCAACGAAATGAGCAGTTCTTC,CASSQRNEQFF
TRBD2,TRBV4-1,.,TRBJ2-1,TGCGCCAGCAGCCAAGCGGGAGGGCCGCCCTACAATGAGCAGTTCTTC,CASSQAGGPPYNEQFF
TRBD2,TRBV19,.,TRBJ2-2,TGTGCCAGTAGTATACACGGGACTACGGACACCGGGGAGCTGTTTTTT,CASSIHGTTDTGELFF
.,TRBV5-8,.,TRBJ2-7,TGTGCCAGCAGCCCTTGGGGACTTAGCGACGAGCAGTACTTC,CASSPWGLSDEQYF
.,TRBV27,.,TRBJ1-1,TGTGCCAGCAGCCCCCCCGGGCTTCCCGGGGCAGCTTTCTTT,CASSPPGLPGAAFF
.,TRBV16,once,TRBJ1-3,TGTGCCAGCAGCCAATCAATGGTTCTTGGAAACACCATATATTTT,CASSQSMVLGNTIYF
.,TRBV27,.,TRBJ1-2,TGTGCCAGCAGTTTAGTCAACCGGGGGTCGGGGAAGTACTATGGCTACACCTTC,CASSLVNRGSGKYYGYTF
.,TRBV5-1,.,TRBJ1-3,TGCGCCAGCAGCTTGGCATTGTCGGGGCTGGTGGGAAACACCATATATTTT,CASSLALSGLVGNTIYF
.,TRBV25-1,.,TRBJ2-7,TGTGCCAGCAGTGAGGGTCTGGGGCCCTCCTACGAGCAGTACTTC,CASSEGLGPSYEQYF
.,TRBV6-5,once,TRBJ1-1,TGTGCCAGCAGTTACTCCACCGTTATGAACACTGAAGCTTTCTTT,CASSYSTVMNTEAFF
.,TRBV19,.,TRBJ1-1,TGTGCCAGTAGTCCCCACAAGAACACTGAAGCTTTCTTT,CASSPHKNTEAFF
.,TRBV11-2,.,TRBJ2-7,TGTGCCAGCAGGGGCGATGGGCACTACGAGCAGTACTTC,CASRGDGHYEQYF
.,TRBV12-3/TRBV12-4,.,TRBJ1-2,TGTGCCAGCAGTTTCAGGCCAGGGACTGGCTACACCTTC,CASSFRPGTGYTF
TRBD2,TRBV19,.,TRBJ2-5,TGTGCCAGTAGCAATTTAGGACTAGCGGGATCGTCGTACCTGTACCAAGAGACCCAGTACTTC,CASSNLGLAGSSYLYQETQYF
.,TRBV7-9,.,TRBJ1-2,TGTGCCAGCAACGATCAACTGGGAACCGACGGGAACTATGGCTACACCTTC,CASNDQLGTDGNYGYTF
.,TRBV30,.,TRBJ1-1,TGTGCCTGGATTCGGGGGAGGAACACTGAAGCTTTCTTT,CAWIRGRNTEAFF
.,TRBV29-1,.,TRBJ2-2,TGCAGCGTTGGTGTGGCTGTTACCGGGGAGCTGTTTTTT,CSVGVAVTGELFF
.,TRBV21-1,.,TRBJ2-7,TGTGCCAGCAACGGACAGGCTTCAAACTTCTACGAGCAGTACTTC,CASNGQASNFYEQYF